The sequence of this T cell receptor beta chain was determined in a study of blood T cell repertoires in COVID-19. Profiled with immunoSEQ multiplex PCR; TCRdb holds only in-frame clones, not every one. This sample has around 480,000 clones; 70% to 90% occur once, and the top ten carry 10% to 15%. The CDR3 length is 15 residues. Trimming removed 7 bases from V and 5 bases from J, with 20 bases in between. Germline-derived CDR1 and CDR2 are SNHLY and FYNNEI. The chain couples TRBV2 to TRBJ1-2; D is perhaps TRBD1 (6 bases). Sequencing was performed on peripheral blood. This receptor was taken from a woman between 45 and 60 years old with COVID-19, enrolled during active disease. Here the CDR3 DNA reads TGTGCCAGCAAGGGACACCTGCCCGGGTGGTATGGCTACACCTTC. This translates into CASKGHLPGWYGYTF.